Below, 31 T cell receptor beta chains from the same sample are listed, as sequenced in a study of naive and memory T cell subsets. An equimolar mix of two oligonucleotides served as the beta constant-region primer for TRBC1 and TRBC2. Four rounds of PCR amplified the ligated cDNA using nested alpha and beta constant-region primers plus SP2. TCRdb recomputed calls from the UMI-ligation and nested PCR reads with MiXCR, one row per CDR3 protein. The sample lists approximately 31,000 distinct CDR3 sequences; approximately 17% were seen once. The sequenced sample consisted of effector memory CD4+ T cells from blood. The subset is: effector memory, CD45RA- CD27-. All receptors come from a human donor in good health.

This clonotype appeared a few times. The chain joins TRBV9 to TRBJ1-1; D is unclear. The V end lost 2 bases, the J end lost 0 bases, and 17 bases lay between the germline ends. CDR1 SGDLS and CDR2 YYNGEE come from the germline V gene. CDR3 length: 17 residues. CDR3 amino acids: CASSVDLGSGVNTEAFF. The CDR3 region has the DNA TGTGCCAGCAGCGTGGATCTAGGATCCGGGGTGAACACTGAAGCTTTCTTT.

The table lists this clonotype with a few counts. This sequence joins TRBV30 and TRBJ2-1, with 7 bases that match TRBD2. CDR3 length: 15 amino acids. V lost 1 base and J lost 4; bases outside the gene matches: 7. CDR1 is GTSNPN, CDR2 SVGIG, per germline (reference sequence). CDR3 nucleotides: TGTGCCTGGAGTGGCTTTGCGGGAGCTTACAATGAGCAGTTCTTC. As protein: CAWSGFAGAYNEQFF.

The V gene is TRBV6-2 or TRBV6-3, the J gene TRBJ2-3; no firm D call. CDR1 is MNHEY and CDR2 is SVGEGT in the germline V gene. Deletions cut 8 bases from V and 2 bases from J, with 20 bases between. The CDR3 sequence is 16 residues long. The CDR3 DNA follows: TGTGCCAGCGCCGACATTCGGGTCATCCTCACAGATACGCAGTATTTT. Translated, it gives CASADIRVILTDTQYF.

This clonotype showed up many times. The gene calls are TRBV20-1 and TRBJ1-1; D gene unclear. The CDR3 is made up of 13 amino acids. Trimming cost V 2 bases and J 0 bases, with 7 bases left between them. Germline CDR1 is DFQATT and CDR2 is SNEGSKA (reference sequence). The CDR3, as DNA: TGCAGTGCTAGAAGTCAGTTGAACACTGAAGCTTTCTTT. Protein sequence: CSARSQLNTEAFF.

Relative to its sample, this clonotype is medium-sized. The chain combines TRBV29-1 with TRBJ2-7, with a weak D call TRBD1 (6 bases). The germline V gene has CDR1 SQVTM and CDR2 ANQGSEA. The CDR3 spans 14 residues. Trimming shortened V by 2 bases and J by 1 base, and 12 bases separated the two germline ends. The CDR3: CSVETGLGSYEQYF. For the CDR3, the DNA is TGCAGCGTTGAAACAGGGTTAGGGTCCTACGAGCAGTACTTC.

This clonotype has more than one count but fewer than ten. V is TRBV29-1 and J is TRBJ2-1, with a weak D call TRBD1 (5 bases). The CDR3 contains 15 residues. Deletions cut 5 bases from V and 8 bases from J, with 22 bases between. In germline, CDR1 is SQVTM, CDR2 ANQGSEA. CDR3 residues: CSVSFPRVGSDEQFF. The CDR3 bases are TGCAGCGTTTCTTTTCCCAGGGTGGGCTCGGATGAGCAGTTCTTC.

In this sample, this clonotype turned up a few times. The chain combines TRBV30 with TRBJ2-1, with 13 nucleotides matching TRBD2. The germline CDR1 and CDR2 sequences are GTSNPN and SVGIG (reference sequence). This CDR3 is built from 13 residues. Germline trimming cut 2 bases from V and 10 bases from J; bases unmatched to any gene: 2. This CDR3 reads CAWSRGLAGEQFF. CDR3 bases: TGTGCCTGGAGTCGGGGACTAGCGGGGGAGCAGTTCTTC.

This clonotype has only a few counts. The CDR3 sequence: CASRRRAPDDTEAFF. CDR3 coding DNA: TGTGCCAGCAGGAGAAGGGCCCCAGACGACACTGAAGCTTTCTTT. The J gene is TRBJ1-1, the V gene TRBV27; the D is unclear. This CDR3 spans 15 amino acids. Germline assignment: CDR1 MNHEY and CDR2 SMNVEV (reference sequence). Trimming cost V 6 bases and J 3 bases, with 17 bases left between them.

A word on this clonotype: Possible read error: a much larger clone is one base away. The CDR3 protein is CSAIQGSRNQPQHF. In DNA, the CDR3 is TGCAGTGCCATACAGGGCTCGCGCAATCAGCCCCAGCATTTT. The rearrangement uses TRBV20-1 and TRBJ1-5, with D perhaps matching TRBD1 (6 bases). V was cut by 6 bases and J by 2 bases, with 14 bases left in between. The CDR3 sequence is 14 residues long. The germline CDR1 and CDR2 sequences are DFQATT and SNEGSKA (reference sequence).

The chain has TRBV7-3 and TRBJ2-5; 11 bases agree with TRBD2. V lost 5 bases to trimming and J lost 3 bases; unmatched junction nucleotides: 5. The CDR3 spans 15 residues. CDR1 is SGHTA and CDR2 is FQGTGA in the germline V gene. This CDR3 reads CASSGTGLAEETQYF. In DNA form, the CDR3 reads TGTGCCAGCAGCGGCACGGGACTAGCGGAAGAGACCCAGTACTTC.

This clonotype showed up many times. J is TRBJ1-1 and V is TRBV14, with D unclear. Germline CDR1 and CDR2: SGHDN and FVKESK. The CDR3 is 14 amino acids. The germline V and J ends were trimmed by 8 bases and 4 bases, with 17 bases remaining between them. CDR3 region: CASSRVVGSTEAFF. Written as DNA, the CDR3 is TGTGCCAGCTCACGAGTCGTGGGTTCCACTGAAGCTTTCTTT.

The chain combines TRBV5-6 with TRBJ1-4; 7 nucleotides match TRBD1. This CDR3 is built from 14 residues. V trimming: 2 bases; J trimming: 7 bases; junction bases outside the gene matches: 5. Germline lookup yields CDR1 SGHDT and CDR2 YYEEEE. CDR3 in amino acids: CASSFEQGSEKLFF. In DNA, the CDR3 is TGTGCCAGCAGCTTTGAACAGGGGAGTGAAAAACTGTTTTTT.

This clonotype was detected only a few times. The V and J genes are TRBV3-1 and TRBJ1-6, with 8 bases aligning to TRBD1. After removal of 4 bases from V and 0 bases from J, the junction contained 2 bases not matched to a gene. The CDR3 has 16 amino acids. Germline-derived CDR1 and CDR2 are LGHDT and YNNKEL (reference sequence). Here the CDR3 reads CASSRDRSSYNSPLHF. The CDR3 nucleotides read TGTGCCAGCAGCCGGGACAGGAGCTCCTATAATTCACCCCTCCACTTT.

This clonotype was recorded a few times. The chain employs TRBV14 and TRBJ2-5, with D tentatively TRBD2 (7 bases). The CDR3 has 15 residues. V was cut by 4 bases and J by 3 bases, with 15 bases left in between. Per the germline V gene, CDR1 is SGHDN and CDR2 is FVKESK. CDR3 sequence (DNA): TGTGCCAGCAGCCCCTTCGGGGGGCGAAAAGAGACCCAGTACTTC. The encoded protein is CASSPFGGRKETQYF. Complete variable domain (other parts from reference TRBV14 and TRBJ2-5): EAGVTQFPSHSVIEKGQTVTLRCDPISGHDNLYWYRRVMGKEIKFLLHFVKESKQDESGMPNNRFLAERTGGTYSTLKVQPAELEDSGVYFCASSPFGGRKETQYFGPGTRLLVL.

J is TRBJ1-2 and V is TRBV29-1; no clear D. Germline CDR1 reads SQVTM; CDR2 reads ANQGSEA. The V end lost 4 bases, the J end lost 4 bases, and 10 bases lay between the germline ends. The CDR3 is 12 residues long. This chain's CDR3 is CSVVGGGYGYTF. As DNA, the CDR3 is TGCAGCGTTGTGGGCGGCGGCTATGGCTACACCTTC.

The chain couples TRBV20-1 to TRBJ2-3; D gene ambiguous. The V and J ends lost 6 bases and 1 base respectively, with 17 bases between them. Germline CDR1 is DFQATT and CDR2 is SNEGSKA (reference sequence). CDR3 length: 15 residues. In DNA, the CDR3 is TGCAGTGCGAAAAAGACCCCAGCGCGCACAGATACGCAGTATTTT. This encodes CSAKKTPARTDTQYF.

The V call is TRBV20-1, the J call TRBJ2-5; possible D gene TRBD2, 5 bases. V lost 6 bases and J 3 bases, leaving 17 bases between the germline ends. The V gene's germline CDR1 is DFQATT and CDR2 SNEGSKA (reference sequence). The CDR3 is 14 amino acids. The CDR3: CSAWTAGKKETQYF. CDR3 nucleotides: TGCAGTGCGTGGACGGCGGGTAAAAAAGAGACCCAGTACTTC.

The V and J genes are TRBV28 and TRBJ2-3; 8 bases line up with TRBD2. This CDR3 is 15 amino acids long. V lost 8 bases, J lost 2 bases, and 9 bases stayed unmatched. Germline V gene lookup returns CDR1 MDHEN and CDR2 SYDVKM. The CDR3 bases are TGTGCCAGCCAAAACGGCGGGAGGCCCACAGATACGCAGTATTTT. It encodes CASQNGGRPTDTQYF.

This clonotype occurred a few times. The chain couples TRBV12-3 or TRBV12-4 to TRBJ2-6; 7 positions match TRBD2. V lost 3 bases, J lost 0 bases, and 20 bases stayed unmatched. This CDR3 is built from 22 residues. In DNA form, the CDR3 reads TGTGCCAGCAGTTTCCGCACCCAGGGAGGGGTCTTAGCCCCCTCTGGGGCCAACGTCCTGACTTTC. Protein product: CASSFRTQGGVLAPSGANVLTF.

Here the CDR3 reads CASSFGAYNEKLFF. The CDR3 region has the DNA TGTGCCAGCAGCTTCGGGGCCTATAATGAAAAACTGTTTTTT. The chain joins TRBV13 to TRBJ1-4; TRBD1 is a possible D gene (5 bases). The germline CDR1 and CDR2 sequences are PRHDT and FYEKMQ (reference sequence). V dropped 3 bases and J dropped 4 bases, with 9 bases sitting between them. CDR3 length: 14 amino acids.

In DNA form, the CDR3 reads TGTGCCAGCAGCGTACAGGGGAGCAATCAGCCCCAGCATTTT. Translation gives CASSVQGSNQPQHF. This chain connects TRBV5-8 to TRBJ1-5; 7 bases are a match to TRBD1. Trimming removed 4 bases from V and 1 base from J; junction bases left unmatched: 2. CDR1 and CDR2 from the germline V gene are SGHTS and YDEGEE. The CDR3 extends over 14 amino acids.

The sample holds a few counts of this clonotype. The V and J genes are TRBV29-1 and TRBJ2-5; D is perhaps TRBD2 (7 bases). This CDR3 spans 13 amino acids. V was cut by 6 bases and J by 5 bases, with 16 bases left in between. Germline CDR1 SQVTM, CDR2 ANQGSEA. CDR3 DNA: TGCAGCGTGGGGGGGGCCTTTGGGGAGACCCAGTACTTC. Translated, it gives CSVGGAFGETQYF.

The V and J genes are TRBV14 and TRBJ1-1, with no clear D. Trimming took 4 bases from V and 6 from J, leaving 15 bases between them. This CDR3 contains 14 residues. Germline CDR1 and CDR2: SGHDN and FVKESK. CDR3 in amino acids: CASSPTGLDAEAFF. CDR3 bases: TGTGCCAGCAGCCCAACGGGTCTAGACGCTGAAGCTTTCTTT.

The table lists this clonotype with a few counts. The CDR3 spells CASSPRGVGQGYEQYF. As DNA, the CDR3 is TGTGCCAGCAGCCCTAGGGGCGTGGGACAGGGCTACGAGCAGTACTTC. The chain carries TRBV5-4 and TRBJ2-7, with 9 bases that match TRBD1. CDR1 is SGHNT, CDR2 YYREEE, per germline (reference sequence). V lost 4 bases, J lost 3 bases, and 11 bases stayed unmatched. The CDR3 runs to 16 residues.

The chain links TRBV2 to TRBJ2-3, with 10 bases fitting TRBD2. J was trimmed by 5 bases and V by 6 bases; bases with no gene match: 8. CDR3 length: 15 residues. The germline V gene encodes CDR1 SNHLY and CDR2 FYNNEI. The CDR3 region has the DNA TGTGCCAGCAGCCGAGCGGGAGGGCCAGTAGATACGCAGTATTTT. It encodes CASSRAGGPVDTQYF.

Concerning this clonotype: This clone may be a read error of a much larger clone one base away. V gene TRBV27 combines with J gene TRBJ2-5, with D possibly TRBD2 on 6 matching bases. CDR3 length: 14 residues. Trimming shortened V by 5 bases and J by 9 bases, and 19 bases separated the two germline ends. The germline V gene encodes CDR1 MNHEY and CDR2 SMNVEV (reference sequence). The CDR3 region is CASSRGLLGEAQYF. CDR3 DNA sequence: TGTGCCAGCAGTAGGGGACTTCTGGGGGAGGCCCAGTACTTC.

Ten or more counts support this clonotype. This rearrangement joins TRBV28 to TRBJ1-2; the D is unclear. CDR1 and CDR2 from the germline V gene are MDHEN and SYDVKM. Trimming took 2 bases from V and 7 from J, leaving 11 bases between them. The CDR3 contains 13 residues. The CDR3 loop reads CASSLRSLSGYTF. DNA of the CDR3: TGTGCCAGCAGTTTAAGGTCATTGAGTGGCTACACCTTC.

Within the sample, this clonotype is medium-sized (0.01 to 0.1%). One end of the junction fails to match germline, which may point to a read error. The J gene is TRBJ2-7, the V gene TRBV7-2, with a possible D match to TRBD1 (6 bases). CDR3 length equals 12 residues. Germline values: CDR1 SGHTA, CDR2 FQGNSA. The CDR3 loop is CASSLATGYRHF. The CDR3 coding sequence is TGTGCCAGCAGCTTAGCGACAGGTTATAGGCACTTC.

Relative to its sample, this clonotype is medium-sized. The chain couples TRBV6-6 to TRBJ1-5; tentative D call: TRBD1 (6 bases). CDR1 MNHNY and CDR2 SVGAGI come from the germline V gene (reference sequence). Trimming stripped 6 bases from V and 4 bases from J, with 13 bases between. The CDR3 is 14 residues long. In nucleotides, the CDR3 is TGTGCCAGCAGACCACAGGGTAGGAATCAGCCCCAGCATTTT. It specifies CASRPQGRNQPQHF.

This clonotype is classed as medium-sized (0.01 to 0.1%). The chain has TRBV5-1 and TRBJ1-1; D perhaps matches TRBD1 (5 bases). Germline V gene lookup returns CDR1 SGHRS and CDR2 YFSETQ. CDR3 length: 15 residues. Trimming removed 2 bases from V and 1 base from J, with 12 bases in between. CDR3: CASSFWGDENTEAFF. In DNA, the CDR3 is TGCGCCAGCAGCTTTTGGGGGGACGAGAACACTGAAGCTTTCTTT.

This clonotype appeared a few times. The chain couples TRBV28 to TRBJ2-5; tentatively, D is TRBD1 or TRBD2 (5 bases each). In germline, CDR1 is MDHEN, CDR2 SYDVKM. This CDR3 region has 17 residues. The V and J ends lost 3 bases and 4 bases respectively, with 21 bases between them. This CDR3 is CASSLRSGRSQGETQYF. DNA for the CDR3: TGTGCCAGCAGTTTGAGGAGTGGGAGATCTCAGGGAGAGACCCAGTACTTC.